In this sample, the clone carrying this T cell receptor beta chain turned up a few times. Germline DNA was extracted too, while blood RNA derived from unsorted whole blood. This CDR3 is 12 amino acids long. The V gene's germline CDR1 is PRHDT and CDR2 FYEKMQ (reference sequence). Deletions cut 5 bases from V and 2 bases from J, with 4 bases between. A primer matching the constant region was used to make TCR beta cDNA from 450 to 550 ng of total RNA. What produced the TCR beta libraries was three nested multiplex PCR rounds using slightly modified ARM-PCR. Two initial PCR rounds of around 10 cycles each paired TRBV1-TRBV30 forward primers with a C-beta reverse primer. TCRdb re-called the multiplex PCR reads with MiXCR, one entry per CDR3 protein. The table includes about 200,000 distinct CDR3 sequences, roughly two thirds detected once. The entry originates in a study of tumor-infiltrating lymphocytes in primary liver carcinoma.

The TCR comes from a woman aged 55-70 years with primary liver carcinoma and hepatitis B virus infection. V and J are TRBV13 and TRBJ1-5; no reliable D call. Sequenced sample: peripheral blood. CDR3 loop: CASSRGNQPQHF. The DNA for the CDR3 is TGTGCCAGCAGCCGGGGCAATCAGCCCCAGCATTTT. The complete variable domain, with remaining parts taken from reference TRBV13 and TRBJ1-5, reads AAGVIQSPRHLIKEKRETATLKCYPIPRHDTVYWYQQGPGQDPQFLISFYEKMQSDKGSIPDRFSAQQFSDYHSELNMSSLELGDSALYFCASSRGNQPQHFGDGTRLSIL.